This is a list of T cell receptor beta chains from one sample in a study of cytomegalovirus exposure and HLA in healthy donors. Sequencing was performed with immunoSEQ multiplex PCR; in TCRdb, only in-frame clones are kept and a portion is missing. Of around 130,000 clones listed, roughly 72% were seen once; the top ten hold about 1.7%. Material: PBMCs. These receptors were obtained from a man aged 35-49 years in good health and CMV-seronegative. Both conserved end residues are part of each CDR3. The order of the fields is J gene, clone size, D gene, V gene, CDR3 protein, CDR3 DNA. D genes are given only for firm matches. Expanded clones get a size class; other rows say once, few or many, or leave the size out.

j_call: TRBJ1-4; clone_size: NA; d_call: TRBD1; v_call: TRBV18; cdr3_aa: CASSPGTAGEKLFF; cdr3_nt: TGTGCCAGCTCACCCGGGACAGCAGGTGAAAAACTGTTTTTT
j_call: TRBJ2-7; clone_size: NA; d_call: TRBD2; v_call: TRBV11-2; cdr3_aa: CASSPGLAGIYEQYF; cdr3_nt: TGTGCCAGCAGCCCAGGACTAGCGGGAATATACGAGCAGTACTTC
j_call: TRBJ2-7; clone_size: NA; d_call: TRBD2; v_call: TRBV10-1; cdr3_aa: CASTPGGGEQYF; cdr3_nt: TGCGCCAGCACTCCCGGGGGGGGCGAGCAGTACTTC
j_call: TRBJ2-3; clone_size: NA; d_call: NA; v_call: TRBV7-9; cdr3_aa: CASSPVTGGTDTQYF; cdr3_nt: TGTGCCAGCAGCCCAGTGACGGGGGGCACAGATACGCAGTATTTT
j_call: TRBJ1-6; clone_size: NA; d_call: TRBD1; v_call: TRBV27; cdr3_aa: CASRLTDRGNSPLHF; cdr3_nt: TGTGCCAGCAGACTAACAGACAGGGGTAATTCACCCCTCCACTTT
j_call: TRBJ2-7; clone_size: NA; d_call: TRBD1; v_call: TRBV5-1; cdr3_aa: CASSYRDRTYEQYF; cdr3_nt: TGCGCCAGCAGCTACCGGGACAGGACCTACGAGCAGTACTTC
j_call: TRBJ2-7; clone_size: once; d_call: NA; v_call: TRBV7-9; cdr3_aa: CASSPSFAYYEQYF; cdr3_nt: TGTGCCAGCAGCCCAAGTTTTGCCTACTACGAGCAGTACTTC
j_call: TRBJ2-7; clone_size: NA; d_call: NA; v_call: TRBV10-3; cdr3_aa: CAIRGAGDTYEQYF; cdr3_nt: TGTGCCATCAGGGGGGCAGGGGACACCTACGAGCAGTACTTC
j_call: TRBJ2-1; clone_size: NA; d_call: TRBD2; v_call: TRBV5-4; cdr3_aa: CASSWTSGGRNEQFF; cdr3_nt: TGTGCCAGCAGCTGGACTAGCGGGGGTCGGAATGAGCAGTTCTTC
j_call: TRBJ2-3; clone_size: NA; d_call: TRBD2; v_call: TRBV2; cdr3_aa: CASTSGKVTDTQYF; cdr3_nt: TGTGCCAGCACTAGCGGGAAAGTCACAGATACGCAGTATTTT
j_call: TRBJ2-7; clone_size: NA; d_call: TRBD1; v_call: TRBV12-5; cdr3_aa: CASGAGQGPYEQYF; cdr3_nt: TGTGCTAGTGGTGCCGGACAGGGGCCCTACGAGCAGTACTTC
j_call: TRBJ2-5; clone_size: few; d_call: TRBD2; v_call: TRBV10-1; cdr3_aa: CASAAGLAGFQETQYF; cdr3_nt: TGCGCCAGCGCCGCCGGACTAGCGGGATTTCAGGAGACCCAGTACTTC
j_call: TRBJ2-7; clone_size: NA; d_call: TRBD1; v_call: TRBV28; cdr3_aa: CASSLTGTNYEQYF; cdr3_nt: TGTGCCAGCAGTCTGACAGGGACCAACTACGAGCAGTACTTC
j_call: TRBJ1-5; clone_size: NA; d_call: TRBD1; v_call: TRBV7-2; cdr3_aa: CASRSTTGGAGQPQHF; cdr3_nt: TGTGCCAGCAGAAGTACCACAGGGGGCGCCGGGCAGCCCCAGCATTTT
j_call: TRBJ1-5; clone_size: few; d_call: NA; v_call: TRBV6-5; cdr3_aa: CASSSTGMGNQPQHF; cdr3_nt: TGTGCCAGCAGCTCGACAGGTATGGGCAATCAGCCCCAGCATTTT
j_call: TRBJ1-6; clone_size: once; d_call: TRBD1; v_call: TRBV28; cdr3_aa: CASRSGQIHSPLHF; cdr3_nt: TGTGCCAGCAGATCGGGACAGATACATTCACCCCTCCACTTT
j_call: TRBJ2-3; clone_size: NA; d_call: NA; v_call: TRBV7-8; cdr3_aa: CASTSNGILNTDTQYF; cdr3_nt: TGTGCCAGCACATCCAACGGGATACTAAACACAGATACGCAGTATTTT
j_call: TRBJ2-7; clone_size: NA; d_call: NA; v_call: TRBV5-1; cdr3_aa: CASGWAGNPYEQYF; cdr3_nt: TGCGCCAGCGGCTGGGCAGGGAACCCCTACGAGCAGTACTTC
j_call: TRBJ2-7; clone_size: NA; d_call: TRBD1; v_call: TRBV30; cdr3_aa: CAWGDRAGSYEQYF; cdr3_nt: TGTGCCTGGGGGGACAGGGCGGGCTCCTACGAGCAGTACTTC
j_call: TRBJ2-7; clone_size: NA; d_call: NA; v_call: TRBV4-1; cdr3_aa: CASSQVSRGASYEQYF; cdr3_nt: TGCGCCAGCAGCCAAGTGAGCAGGGGAGCCTCCTACGAGCAGTACTTC
j_call: TRBJ1-1; clone_size: NA; d_call: NA; v_call: TRBV30; cdr3_aa: CAWSPGNTEAFF; cdr3_nt: TGTGCCTGGAGTCCAGGGAACACTGAAGCTTTCTTT
j_call: TRBJ2-2; clone_size: NA; d_call: TRBD1; v_call: TRBV6-4; cdr3_aa: CASSSGTDNTGELFF; cdr3_nt: TGTGCCAGCAGTTCCGGGACAGATAACACCGGGGAGCTGTTTTTT
j_call: TRBJ2-2; clone_size: NA; d_call: NA; v_call: TRBV28; cdr3_aa: CASTTRVALRTGELFF; cdr3_nt: TGTGCCAGCACCACCAGGGTCGCATTAAGAACCGGGGAGCTGTTTTTT
j_call: TRBJ1-4; clone_size: NA; d_call: NA; v_call: TRBV9; cdr3_aa: CASSVAPSGEKLFF; cdr3_nt: TGTGCCAGCAGCGTAGCACCATCGGGTGAAAAACTGTTTTTT
j_call: TRBJ1-3; clone_size: NA; d_call: NA; v_call: TRBV28; cdr3_aa: CASSLRVSGNTIYF; cdr3_nt: TGTGCCAGCAGTTTGAGGGTCTCTGGAAACACCATATATTTT
j_call: TRBJ2-7; clone_size: NA; d_call: TRBD1; v_call: TRBV11-2; cdr3_aa: CASSLGGGQGAYEQYF; cdr3_nt: TGTGCCAGCAGCTTAGGCGGGGGACAGGGAGCATACGAGCAGTACTTC
j_call: TRBJ1-2; clone_size: NA; d_call: NA; v_call: TRBV28; cdr3_aa: CASFSQDRLFYGYTF; cdr3_nt: TGTGCCAGCTTCTCTCAGGACAGACTTTTCTATGGCTACACCTTC
j_call: TRBJ1-1; clone_size: NA; d_call: TRBD1; v_call: TRBV19; cdr3_aa: CASRPGQGRVTEAFF; cdr3_nt: TGTGCCAGTAGGCCGGGACAGGGGCGCGTCACTGAAGCTTTCTTT
j_call: TRBJ2-1; clone_size: once; d_call: TRBD2; v_call: TRBV9; cdr3_aa: CASSRLAGAYNEQFF; cdr3_nt: TGTGCCAGCAGCAGACTAGCGGGGGCCTACAATGAGCAGTTCTTC
j_call: TRBJ2-5; clone_size: few; d_call: TRBD2; v_call: TRBV30; cdr3_aa: CAWSRFRLAEYQETQYF; cdr3_nt: TGTGCCTGGAGTAGATTTAGACTAGCGGAATACCAAGAGACCCAGTACTTC